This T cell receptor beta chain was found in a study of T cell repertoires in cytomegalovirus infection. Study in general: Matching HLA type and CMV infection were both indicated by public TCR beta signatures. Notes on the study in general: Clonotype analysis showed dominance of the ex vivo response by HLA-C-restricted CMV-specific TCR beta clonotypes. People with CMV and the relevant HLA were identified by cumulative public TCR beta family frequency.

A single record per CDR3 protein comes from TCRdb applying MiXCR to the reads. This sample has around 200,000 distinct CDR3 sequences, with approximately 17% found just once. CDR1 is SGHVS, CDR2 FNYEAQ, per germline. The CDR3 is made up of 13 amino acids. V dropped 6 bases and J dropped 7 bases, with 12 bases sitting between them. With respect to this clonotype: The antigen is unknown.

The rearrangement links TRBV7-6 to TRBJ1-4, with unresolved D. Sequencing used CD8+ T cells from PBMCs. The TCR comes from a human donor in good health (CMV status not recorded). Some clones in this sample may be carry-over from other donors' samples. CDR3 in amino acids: CASSPLGGEKLFF. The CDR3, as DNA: TGTGCCAGCAGTCCCCTGGGAGGTGAAAAACTGTTTTTT.